These 9 T cell receptor beta chains were sequenced from one sample in a study of tumor and adjacent non-tumor tissue in lung cancer. TCRbeta libraries were built with three rounds of nested PCR, modified from ARM-PCR. One entry per CDR3 protein results from TCRdb running MiXCR on the multiplex PCR reads. The sample has 90,000 to 100,000 distinct CDR3 sequences, around three quarters seen once. No cell sorting was done before RNA was extracted from the tissue. This non-tumor lung sample came from over 3 cm beyond the tumor edge. Material: distant non-tumor lung tissue. These receptor sequences come from a man aged 55 to 69 with small cell lung cancer.

Remarks on this clonotype: One end of the junction fails to match germline, which may point to a read error. The genes are TRBV5-4 and TRBJ1-1; 8 bases map to TRBD1. Per germline, CDR1 SGHNT and CDR2 YYREEE (reference sequence). The CDR3 covers 17 residues. CDR3 loop: CASILDRVGVMNTEALF. The CDR3 bases are TGTGCCAGCATCCTGGACAGGGTAGGGGTAATGAACACTGAGGCTTTATTT.

In regard to this clonotype: Since a much larger clone is just one base distant, this may be a read error. The chain couples TRBV10-3 to TRBJ2-7; perhaps TRBD2 as D (5 bases). Germline V CDR1 and CDR2: ENHRY, SYGVKD. The CDR3 is made up of 14 amino acids. V lost 5 bases and J 2 bases, leaving 13 bases between the germline ends. CDR3 in DNA: TGTGCCATCAGTTTTACTAGATGGGCCTACGAGCAGTACTTC. Protein: CAISFTRWAYEQYF.

About this clonotype itself: Mismatch with germline at one junction end may stem from a read error. The chain employs TRBV6-5 and TRBJ1-4; D gene uncertain. The length of the CDR3 is 14 residues. Germline lookup yields CDR1 MNHEY and CDR2 SVGAGI. CDR3: CASSLTSSQEKLLF. The CDR3 DNA reads TGTGCCAGCAGTTTGACATCCTCCCAAGAAAAACTGCTTTTT.

This clonotype qualifies as medium-sized. This chain connects TRBV6-2 or TRBV6-3 to TRBJ2-3; the D is unclear. V lost 4 bases and J lost 6, with 8 bases in between. CDR1 is MNHEY and CDR2 is SVGEGT in the germline V gene. This CDR3 region has 12 residues. CDR3 nucleotide sequence: TGTGCCAGCAGTTTGTGGACGGATACGCAGTATTTT. Residues: CASSLWTDTQYF.

The chain joins TRBV5-4 to TRBJ2-3, with TRBD1 as a possible D gene (6 bases). Germline CDR1 reads SGHNT; CDR2 reads YYREEE (reference sequence). This CDR3 has 14 amino acids. Trimming removed 5 bases from V and 7 bases from J, with 17 bases in between. CDR3: CASRSRGRANTQYF. CDR3 sequence (DNA): TGTGCCAGCAGGTCTAGGGGGAGAGCTAATACGCAGTATTTT. The full variable domain, with the rest looked up from reference TRBV5-4 and TRBJ2-3, is ETGVTQSPTHLIKTRGQQVTLRCSSQSGHNTVSWYQQALGQGPQFIFQYYREEENGRGNFPPRFSGLQFPNYSSELNVNALELDDSALYLCASRSRGRANTQYFGPGTRLTVL.

Comments on this clonotype: Sequence at one end of the junction differs from germline and may be a read error. The rearrangement uses TRBV11-2 and TRBJ2-1; TRBD2 aligns across 10 bases. There are 15 residues in the CDR3. Germline CDR1 reads SGHAT; CDR2 reads FQNNGV. The CDR3, as DNA: TGTGCCAGCGGCTTAGACCGTCTAGCGGGAGTGAAGCAGCTCTTC. Amino acid sequence: CASGLDRLAGVKQLF. Full variable domain (outside the CDR3, taken from reference TRBV11-2 and TRBJ2-1): EAGVAQSPRYKIIEKRQSVAFWCNPISGHATLYWYQQILGQGPKLLIQFQNNGVVDDSQLPKDRFSAERLKGVDSTLKIQPAKLEDSAVYLCASGLDRLAGVKQLFGPGTRLTVL.

Concerning this clonotype itself: An end of the junction differs from the germline gene, which may be a read error. The chain links TRBV29-1 to TRBJ2-1; D unclear. Germline CDR1 and CDR2: SQVTM and ANQGSEA. The CDR3 consists of 15 residues. As DNA, the CDR3 is TGCAGCGTTGTAACCCGCTTGACTCGCTACAATGAACAGTTCTTC. Protein sequence: CSVVTRLTRYNEQFF.

With respect to this clonotype: This clone may be a read error of a much larger clone one base away. The chain uses TRBV20-1 and TRBJ1-2; the D is unclear. The V gene lost 0 bases and the J gene lost 3 bases, with 5 bases spanning the gap. The CDR3 contains 12 residues. Germline lookup yields CDR1 DFQATT and CDR2 SNEGSKA (reference sequence). CDR3 residues: CSARDRDYGYTF. CDR3 bases: TGCAGTGCTAGAGATCGAGACTATGGCTACACCTTC.

This clonotype was observed once. At one boundary the junction diverges from the germline segment, which might be a read error. The genes are TRBV10-2 and TRBJ2-3; D is unresolved. Germline V gives CDR1 WSHSY, CDR2 SAAADI. The CDR3 consists of 11 residues. CDR3 nucleotides: TGTGCCTGCAGTGATGTAAATACGCAGTATTTT. Residues: CACSDVNTQYF.